The 11 T cell receptor beta chains reported below all come from one sample, sequenced in a study of T cells after yellow fever vaccination. TCRdb independently ran MiXCR on the 5' RACE reads; one entry per CDR3 protein. In the table there are about 140,000 distinct CDR3 sequences, around 6.3% of which are singletons. Specimen: CD4+ T cells sorted from PBMCs, collected 10 days after the yellow fever booster vaccination. Receptor source: a young man who received the YFV17D yellow fever vaccine.

The chain has TRBV28 and TRBJ2-7; D remains ambiguous. The V gene's germline CDR1 is MDHEN and CDR2 SYDVKM. This CDR3 has 12 amino acids. Trimming removed 3 bases from V and 5 bases from J, with 8 bases in between. This chain's CDR3 is CASSLSGNEQYF. DNA of the CDR3: TGTGCCAGCAGTTTGAGTGGAAACGAGCAGTACTTC.

This clonotype occurred many times. The chain uses TRBV10-3 and TRBJ2-2, with 7 positions matching TRBD1. The CDR3 contains 16 residues. The germline gives CDR1 ENHRY, CDR2 SYGVKD. The V segment lost 8 bases and the J segment 6 bases; nucleotides outside the gene matches: 15. The CDR3 nucleotides are TGTGCCATCCGCGAGTTGAGGGGGCGTACCGCCGGGGAGCTGTTTTTT. Its translation: CAIRELRGRTAGELFF.

Many counts were recorded for this clonotype. The V call is TRBV9, the J call TRBJ2-1; 10 nucleotides align to TRBD2. Germline lookup yields CDR1 SGDLS and CDR2 YYNGEE. This CDR3 contains 17 residues. V shed 0 bases, J shed 5 bases, and the junction held 8 bases outside the gene matches. CDR3 residues: CASSVGPSGRGDNEQFF. CDR3 DNA: TGTGCCAGCAGCGTAGGACCGAGCGGGAGGGGTGACAATGAGCAGTTCTTC.

This clonotype showed up many times. The chain employs TRBV20-1 and TRBJ2-1; maybe TRBD1 (5 bases). The germline CDR1 and CDR2 sequences are DFQATT and SNEGSKA (reference sequence). This CDR3 has 16 amino acids. Trimming took 0 bases from V and 8 from J, leaving 20 bases between them. CDR3 in DNA: TGCAGTGCTAGAGACCCCGGGCCCCCTCGCAGGGATGAGCAGTTCTTC. Translation: CSARDPGPPRRDEQFF.

V is TRBV18 and J is TRBJ2-3; D perhaps matches TRBD1 (5 bases). With 8 bases removed from V and 6 bases from J, the gap between germline ends came to 9 bases. CDR1 and CDR2 (germline): KGHSH, LQKENI. The CDR3 runs 11 residues. The DNA for the CDR3 is TGTGCCAGCACGAACAGGGATACGCAGTATTTT. Its protein product is CASTNRDTQYF.

The sample holds many counts of this clonotype. This rearrangement joins TRBV5-1 to TRBJ2-7; the D is unclear. The V gene lost 5 bases and the J gene lost 3 bases, with 12 bases spanning the gap. Germline V CDR1 and CDR2: SGHRS, YFSETQ. The CDR3 extends over 13 amino acids. The CDR3 coding sequence is TGCGCCAGCAGAGGAACAGCCCACTACGAGCAGTACTTC. Translation: CASRGTAHYEQYF.

This clonotype was seen repeatedly, ten times or more. This sequence joins TRBV5-4 and TRBJ2-7; possibly TRBD1 for D (5 bases). CDR3 length: 14 residues. The germline gives CDR1 SGHNT, CDR2 YYREEE (reference sequence). V was clipped by 3 bases and J by 0 bases, with 10 bases between them. CDR3 loop: CASSSTGSSYEQYF. CDR3 sequence (DNA): TGTGCCAGCAGCTCAACAGGAAGCTCCTACGAGCAGTACTTC.

This clonotype has a handful of counts. The chain carries TRBV15 and TRBJ2-6; D is unresolved. Looked up from germline, CDR1 is LNHNV and CDR2 is YYDKDF (reference sequence). The ends were cut back, 5 bases at V and 0 bases at J, with 11 bases in the middle. The CDR3 extends over 16 amino acids. The DNA for the CDR3 is TGTGCCACCAGCTTAGAAAGGAGCTCTGGGGCCAACGTCCTGACTTTC. Residues: CATSLERSSGANVLTF.

The sample holds many counts of this clonotype. This chain links TRBV4-3 with TRBJ2-1; possible D gene TRBD2, 6 bases. The CDR3 loop spans 15 amino acids. Trimming shortened V by 3 bases and J by 4 bases, and 13 bases separated the two germline ends. Germline loops: CDR1 LGHNA, CDR2 YSLEER. The DNA of the CDR3 is TGCGCCAGCAGCCATTACGGGAGTGGTTACAATGAGCAGTTCTTC. Amino acid sequence: CASSHYGSGYNEQFF.

This clonotype was detected many times. This chain connects TRBV13 to TRBJ2-7; TRBD2 matches 10 bases. Germline loops: CDR1 PRHDT, CDR2 FYEKMQ (reference sequence). The CDR3 contains 14 residues. Trimming removed 5 bases from V and 6 bases from J; junction bases left unmatched: 7. This CDR3 is CASSQPLAGGEQYF. CDR3 bases: TGTGCCAGCAGCCAACCTTTAGCGGGAGGCGAGCAGTACTTC.

This clonotype came up a few times. J is TRBJ2-7 and V is TRBV7-2; TRBD1 agrees at 9 bases. Losses at the gene ends were 5 bases for V and 0 bases for J; bases not matched to a gene: 8. The CDR3 is 16 amino acids. Per germline, CDR1 SGHTA and CDR2 FQGNSA. This CDR3 reads CASSEKRDRASYEQYF. CDR3 coding DNA: TGTGCCAGCAGCGAAAAACGGGACAGGGCCTCCTACGAGCAGTACTTC.